The T cell receptor (beta chain) under discussion was sequenced for a study of blood T cell repertoires in COVID-19 (dated by TCRdb to the early 2020s). A note on the overall study: Collaborator samples came from the United States, Italy and Spain and covered acute and convalescent phases of COVID-19. The prospective study material was composed of cDNA or gDNA derived from T cells, B-cell-depleted T cells, or PBMCs. Where available, HLA class I and class II types were taken from metadata supplied by the sample provider and were not determined by assay-based typing. A de-identified subject ID, COVID-19 status, age in years and sex were almost always included in the sample metadata. Samples were obtained from the ongoing ImmuneRACE study (first 160 participants) and from over a thousand subjects provided by 6 global collaborators. The dataset comprised deeply sampled blood TCRbeta repertoires from subjects exposed to, actively infected with, or recovered from COVID-19. A freely available public database, intended as a resource for researchers studying the immune response to SARS-CoV-2, is where the repertoires were released.

The germline V gene gives CDR1 as SGHNT and CDR2 as YENEEA. The junction shows trimming of 5 bases on V and 2 bases on J, and the gene matches do not reach 5 bases of it. Inclusive of the bounding cysteine and phenylalanine, the CDR3 is 16 residues long. The CDR3 DNA has 48 bases and is translated from base 1. TCRbeta CDR3 regions were amplified from genomic DNA using the immunoSEQ Assay, a bias-controlled multiplex PCR. The paper's data handling went like this. Within the assay, amplification of reference gene primers was used to estimate how many nucleated cells each sample contained. Sequence reads were collapsed and filtered to measure the absolute abundance of every unique TCRbeta CDR3 rearrangement. For each sample, productive Simpson clonality was calculated as the square root of Simpson's diversity index over productive rearrangements. In TCRdb, the immuneACCESS table is reduced to in-frame sequences with V and J assigned. These tables do not hold every clone; where another copy was compared, an unresolved V gene accounts for under half, and the others remain unexplained. That table is the source of V, J and clone size, and D and trimming were worked out from the DNA. Within this sample are 380,000 or so clones, with approximately 86% of them counted one time only. Under 8.5% of the sample is in the top ten clones.

For this clone: Its recognized antigen is unknown. Per-base qualities were not stored, and no clone one base away is much larger.

General study outcomes and caveats: Clinical and demographic metadata were provided uncurated, with the amount varying by source and participant.

At one collaborating source in Seattle, patients were enrolled during active infection and were followed longitudinally through the course of disease. The collaborating institutions used their own protocols to collect whole blood in K2EDTA tubes. For TCRbeta analysis, collaborators shipped samples as frozen whole blood, isolated PBMCs, or DNA extracted from either of those sample types. This receptor was taken from a woman aged 60-75 years with COVID-19, enrolled during active disease. Sequences were obtained from peripheral blood. Here the chain combines TRBV11-3 and TRBJ1-4; TRBD1 matches 10 bases in the middle. CDR3 protein: CASSLGTGETNEKLFF. The sequenced DNA is TGTGCCAGCAGCCTTGGGACAGGGGAGACTAATGAAAAACTGTTTTTT.